The rows below give T cell receptor beta chains drawn from one sample of a study of cytomegalovirus exposure and HLA in healthy donors. Profiling relied on immunoSEQ multiplex PCR, and the TCRdb table lists in-frame clones only, not all of them. Here the sample spans approximately 90,000 clones, over 60% being singletons. Sequenced sample: PBMCs. The source is a man aged 40-50 years in good health and CMV-seronegative. CDR3s include the opening cysteine and the closing phenylalanine or tryptophan. Each record gives: D gene, clone size, V gene, J gene, CDR3 DNA, CDR3 protein. D genes are given only for firm matches. The size entry is marked missing in some rows and otherwise reads once, few, many or a size class.

D: TRBD1; size: .; V: TRBV2; J: TRBJ1-5; DNA: TGTGCCAGCAGGGGACAGAGCAATCAGCCCCAGCATTTT; CDR3: CASRGQSNQPQHF
D: .; size: .; V: TRBV19; J: TRBJ1-1; DNA: TGTGCCAGTAGTATCGTCCAGGGGAATGAAGCTTTCTTT; CDR3: CASSIVQGNEAFF
D: TRBD1; size: .; V: TRBV11-3; J: TRBJ2-5; DNA: TGTGCCAGCAGCTTAGGGTCAGGGGGCCGGTGGGAGACCCAGTACTTC; CDR3: CASSLGSGGRWETQYF
D: .; size: few; V: TRBV6-5; J: TRBJ1-1; DNA: TGTGCCAGCAGTTACTCGCCACAGGACCCGAACACTGAAGCTTTCTTT; CDR3: CASSYSPQDPNTEAFF
D: TRBD2; size: .; V: TRBV27; J: TRBJ2-1; DNA: TGTGCCAGCAGTGTAGCCGCGGGGGGGCTCTACAATGAGCAGTTCTTC; CDR3: CASSVAAGGLYNEQFF
D: .; size: once; V: TRBV21-1; J: TRBJ1-1; DNA: TGTGCCAGCAGCAAAGGCACAGGGCGTATCACTGAAGCTTTCTTT; CDR3: CASSKGTGRITEAFF
D: .; size: .; V: TRBV7-6; J: TRBJ2-5; DNA: TGTGCCAGCAGCCTCGAAAGGGGACAAGAGACCCAGTACTTC; CDR3: CASSLERGQETQYF
D: .; size: .; V: TRBV4-1; J: TRBJ2-7; DNA: TGCGCCAGCAGCCAAGGGGGAGGAACCCTCTACGAGCAGTACTTC; CDR3: CASSQGGGTLYEQYF
D: TRBD2; size: few; V: TRBV5-4; J: TRBJ2-5; DNA: TGTGCCAGCAGCTTGGTTCAGGGCGGGGGAGAGACCCAGTACTTC; CDR3: CASSLVQGGGETQYF
D: .; size: .; V: TRBV20-1; J: TRBJ2-7; DNA: TGCAGTGCTGGGCCCTACGAGCAGTACTTC; CDR3: CSAGPYEQYF
D: TRBD1; size: .; V: TRBV30; J: TRBJ1-1; DNA: TGTGCCTGGTCCGGACAGGTGAACACTGAAGCTTTCTTT; CDR3: CAWSGQVNTEAFF
D: .; size: .; V: TRBV25-1; J: TRBJ2-4; DNA: TGTGCCAGCAGTGAGGACGACAGCACCGGCGGCCAGTACTTC; CDR3: CASSEDDSTGGQYF
D: .; size: .; V: TRBV14; J: TRBJ1-2; DNA: TGTGCCAGCAGCCATGGGGGCTCCTATGGCTACACCTTC; CDR3: CASSHGGSYGYTF
D: .; size: .; V: TRBV7-9; J: TRBJ1-6; DNA: TGTTCCAGCAGCCGGGGGGGACCCTATAATTCACCCCTCCACTTT; CDR3: CSSSRGGPYNSPLHF
D: TRBD1; size: .; V: TRBV5-1; J: TRBJ1-5; DNA: TGCGCCAGCAGCTTGGGGACAGGGGATAGCAATCAGCCCCAGCATTTT; CDR3: CASSLGTGDSNQPQHF
D: TRBD1; size: few; V: TRBV4-3; J: TRBJ1-4; DNA: TGCGCCAGCAGCCAGACTATACCAGGGGGTAAACGTGTATGGAATGAAAAACTGTTTTTT; CDR3: CASSQTIPGGKRVWNEKLFF
D: .; size: few; V: TRBV5-1; J: TRBJ1-2; DNA: TGCGCCAGCAGCTCCGACAGCAGAAGTAACTATGGCTACACCTTC; CDR3: CASSSDSRSNYGYTF